These T cell receptor beta chains were read from a single sample in a study of T cell responses to AZD1222 COVID-19 vaccine. Profiled with immunoSEQ multiplex PCR; TCRdb holds only in-frame clones, not every one. The sample lists approximately 160,000 clones; about nine tenths were seen once. Source: peripheral blood, taken on day 0 of AZD1222 vaccination. The receptors were sampled from an adult in good health. Both conserved end residues are trimmed from each CDR3.

v_call cdr3_aa
TRBV5-1 ASSSGLDYNEQF
TRBV5-1 ASSGRDSLTDTQY
TRBV19 ASTGSYNEQF
TRBV27 ASRTGDTGELF
TRBV7-6 ASSLGATGAYQPQH
TRBV28 ASSQYRDNSPLH
TRBV19 ASSTGWNTEAF
TRBV7-8 ASSRGGLAGVRDEQF
TRBV2 ATTGSLATNEKLF
TRBV24-1 ATSYKSAGAYLSTDTQY
TRBV11-2 ASSGQPAGDYGGNTEAF
TRBV9 ASSITSGSSYNEQF
TRBV3-1/TRBV3-2 ASSNSIRNTEAF
TRBV24-1 ATRKGDRATTVSMNTEAF
TRBV19 ASSKAWTSEFTDTQY
TRBV18 ASSPRQGVDGELF
TRBV5-4 ASSLPSSMNTEAF
TRBV6-5 ASSNRGRDKNIQY
TRBV7-2 ASSLGPGGETQY
TRBV5-1 ASSLVVADTQY
TRBV10-3 AISESLVYEQY
TRBV25-1 ASSDLGRNEQF
TRBV18 ASSSYTGELF
TRBV7-8 ASSSRQGPNYGYT
TRBV10-1 ASSGRTRGGTGELF